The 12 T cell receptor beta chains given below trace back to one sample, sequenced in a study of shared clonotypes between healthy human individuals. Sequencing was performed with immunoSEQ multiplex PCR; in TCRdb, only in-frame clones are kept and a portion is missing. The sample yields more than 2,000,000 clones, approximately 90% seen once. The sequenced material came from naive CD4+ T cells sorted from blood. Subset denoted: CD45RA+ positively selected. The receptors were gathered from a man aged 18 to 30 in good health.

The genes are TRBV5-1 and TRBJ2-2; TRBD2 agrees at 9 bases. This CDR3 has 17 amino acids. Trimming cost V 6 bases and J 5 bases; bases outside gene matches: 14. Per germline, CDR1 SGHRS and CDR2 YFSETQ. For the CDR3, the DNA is TGCGCCAGCAAGCCTTCTAGCGGGGTTTCGGGTACCGGGGAGCTGTTTTTT. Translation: CASKPSSGVSGTGELFF.

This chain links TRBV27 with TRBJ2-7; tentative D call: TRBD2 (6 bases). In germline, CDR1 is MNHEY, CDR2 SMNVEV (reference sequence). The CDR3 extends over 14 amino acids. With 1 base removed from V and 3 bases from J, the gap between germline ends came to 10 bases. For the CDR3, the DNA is TGTGCCAGCAGTTTATACGAGGACTACTACGAGCAGTACTTC. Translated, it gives CASSLYEDYYEQYF.

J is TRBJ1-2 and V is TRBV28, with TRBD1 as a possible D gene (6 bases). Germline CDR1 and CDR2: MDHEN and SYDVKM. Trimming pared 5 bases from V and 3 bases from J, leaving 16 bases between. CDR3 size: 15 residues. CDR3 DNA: TGTGCCAGCAGTAATATGTGGGGGCGAGACTATGGCTACACCTTC. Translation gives CASSNMWGRDYGYTF.

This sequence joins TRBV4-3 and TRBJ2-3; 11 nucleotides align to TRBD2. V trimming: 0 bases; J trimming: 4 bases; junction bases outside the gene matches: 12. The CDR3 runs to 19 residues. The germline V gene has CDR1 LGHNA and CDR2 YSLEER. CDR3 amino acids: CASSQDLDSGRAGSDTQYF. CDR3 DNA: TGCGCCAGCAGCCAAGATCTGGATAGCGGGAGGGCCGGGTCAGATACGCAGTATTTT.

CDR3 nucleotides: TGTGCCTGGAAGGGCCTCTCGGAGACCCAGTACTTC. Translating it yields CAWKGLSETQYF. This sequence joins TRBV30 and TRBJ2-5; D not certain. The CDR3 contains 12 residues. CDR1 GTSNPN and CDR2 SVGIG come from the germline V gene (reference sequence). Trimming left V 4 bases short and J 5 bases short, with 11 bases between.

The CDR3: CASSRSEAGANVLTF. The CDR3 nucleotides read TGTGCCAGCTCACGATCGGAGGCTGGGGCCAACGTCCTGACTTTC. V gene TRBV18 combines with J gene TRBJ2-6, with D possibly matching TRBD2 (5 bases). CDR1 and CDR2 from the germline V gene are KGHSH and LQKENI. This CDR3 comprises 15 residues. Trimming took off 4 bases at V and 2 bases at J, with 9 bases between the two ends.

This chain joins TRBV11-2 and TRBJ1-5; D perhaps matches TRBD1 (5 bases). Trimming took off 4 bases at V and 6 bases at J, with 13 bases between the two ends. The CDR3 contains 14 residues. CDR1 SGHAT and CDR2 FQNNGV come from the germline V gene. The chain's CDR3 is CASSYGAQGQPQHF. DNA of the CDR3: TGTGCCAGCAGCTATGGGGCTCAGGGTCAGCCCCAGCATTTT.

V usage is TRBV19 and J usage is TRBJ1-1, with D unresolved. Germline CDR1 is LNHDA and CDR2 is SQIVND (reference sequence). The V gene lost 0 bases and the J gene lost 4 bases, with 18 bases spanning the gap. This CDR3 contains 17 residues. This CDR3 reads CASSIDPLQLRGTEAFF. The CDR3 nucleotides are TGTGCCAGTAGTATAGATCCCCTCCAGCTTCGGGGCACTGAAGCTTTCTTT.

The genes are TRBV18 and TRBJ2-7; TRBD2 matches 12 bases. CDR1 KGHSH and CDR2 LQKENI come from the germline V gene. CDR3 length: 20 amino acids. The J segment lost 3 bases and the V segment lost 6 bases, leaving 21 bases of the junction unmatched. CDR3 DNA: TGTGCCAGCTCCCCCGGGACTAGCGGGTCATCCTCGTCCAGCGTCTACGAGCAGTACTTC. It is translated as CASSPGTSGSSSSSVYEQYF. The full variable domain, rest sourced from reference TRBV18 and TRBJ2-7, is NAGVMQNPRHLVRRRGQEARLRCSPMKGHSHVYWYRQLPEEGLKFMVYLQKENIIDESGMPKERFSAEFPKEGPSILRIQQVVRGDSAAYFCASSPGTSGSSSSSVYEQYFGPGTRLTVT.

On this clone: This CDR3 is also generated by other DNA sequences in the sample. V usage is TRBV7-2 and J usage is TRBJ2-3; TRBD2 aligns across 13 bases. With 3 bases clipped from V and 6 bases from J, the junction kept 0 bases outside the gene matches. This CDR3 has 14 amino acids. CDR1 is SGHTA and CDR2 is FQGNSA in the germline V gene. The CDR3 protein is CASSLTSGRDTQYF. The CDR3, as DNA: TGTGCCAGCAGCTTGACTAGCGGGAGGGATACGCAGTATTTT.

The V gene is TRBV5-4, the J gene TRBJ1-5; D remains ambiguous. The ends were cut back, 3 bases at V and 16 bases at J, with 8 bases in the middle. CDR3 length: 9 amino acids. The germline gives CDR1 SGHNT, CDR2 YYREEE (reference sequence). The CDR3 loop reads CASSCADHF. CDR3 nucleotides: TGTGCCAGCAGCTGCGCAGACCATTTT.

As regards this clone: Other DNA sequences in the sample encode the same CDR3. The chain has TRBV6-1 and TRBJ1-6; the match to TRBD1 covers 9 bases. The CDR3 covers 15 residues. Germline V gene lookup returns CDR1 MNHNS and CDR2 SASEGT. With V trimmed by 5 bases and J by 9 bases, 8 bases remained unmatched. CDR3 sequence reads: CASSTLGQGGSPLHF. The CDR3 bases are TGTGCCAGCAGTACCCTGGGACAGGGAGGTTCACCCCTCCACTTT.